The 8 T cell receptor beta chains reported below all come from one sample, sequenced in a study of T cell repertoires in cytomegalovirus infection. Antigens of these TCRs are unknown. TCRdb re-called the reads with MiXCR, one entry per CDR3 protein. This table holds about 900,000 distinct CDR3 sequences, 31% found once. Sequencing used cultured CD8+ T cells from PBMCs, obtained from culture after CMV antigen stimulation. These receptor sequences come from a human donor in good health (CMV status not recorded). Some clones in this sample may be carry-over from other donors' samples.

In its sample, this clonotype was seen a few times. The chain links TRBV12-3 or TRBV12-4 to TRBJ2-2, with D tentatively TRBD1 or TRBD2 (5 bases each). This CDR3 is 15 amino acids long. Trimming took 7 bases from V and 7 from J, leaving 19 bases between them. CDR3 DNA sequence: TGTGCCAGCATCCTATCCGGGACCGGGGACGGGGAGCTGTTTTTT. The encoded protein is CASILSGTGDGELFF.

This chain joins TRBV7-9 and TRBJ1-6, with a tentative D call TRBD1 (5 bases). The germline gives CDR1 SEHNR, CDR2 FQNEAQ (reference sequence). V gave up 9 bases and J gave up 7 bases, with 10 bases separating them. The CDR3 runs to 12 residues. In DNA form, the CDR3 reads TGTGCCAGTGGGGGGTTGAATTCACCCCTCCACTTT. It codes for CASGGLNSPLHF.

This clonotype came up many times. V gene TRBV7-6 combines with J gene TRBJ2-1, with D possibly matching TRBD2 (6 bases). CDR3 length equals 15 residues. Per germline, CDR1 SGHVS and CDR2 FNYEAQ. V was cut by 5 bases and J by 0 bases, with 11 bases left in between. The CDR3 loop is CASSLRGSSYNEQFF. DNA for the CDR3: TGTGCCAGCAGCCTACGGGGGAGCTCCTACAATGAGCAGTTCTTC.

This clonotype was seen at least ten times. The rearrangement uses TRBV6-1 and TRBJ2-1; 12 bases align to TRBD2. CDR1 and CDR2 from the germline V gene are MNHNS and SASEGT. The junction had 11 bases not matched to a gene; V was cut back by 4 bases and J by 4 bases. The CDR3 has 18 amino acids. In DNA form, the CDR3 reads TGTGCCAGCAGTGCCATAACTAGCGGGGGGCCAAAATACAATGAGCAGTTCTTC. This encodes CASSAITSGGPKYNEQFF.

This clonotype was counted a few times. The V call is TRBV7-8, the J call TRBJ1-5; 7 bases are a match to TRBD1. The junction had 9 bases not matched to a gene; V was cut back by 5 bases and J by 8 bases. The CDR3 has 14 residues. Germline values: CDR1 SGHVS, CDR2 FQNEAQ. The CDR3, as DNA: TGTGCCAGCAGCCCTGGGACAGACCGAGAGCCCCAGCATTTT. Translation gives CASSPGTDREPQHF. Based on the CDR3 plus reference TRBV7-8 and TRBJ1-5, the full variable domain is GAGVSQSPRYKVAKRGQDVALRCDPISGHVSLFWYQQALGQGPEFLTYFQNEAQLDKSGLPSDRFFAERPEGSVSTLKIQRTQQEDSAVYLCASSPGTDREPQHFGDGTRLSIL.

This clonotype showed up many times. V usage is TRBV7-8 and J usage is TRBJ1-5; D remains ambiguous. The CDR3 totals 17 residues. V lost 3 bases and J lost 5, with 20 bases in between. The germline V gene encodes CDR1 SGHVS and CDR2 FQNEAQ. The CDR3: CASSFPTQLGPYQPQHF. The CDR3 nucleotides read TGTGCCAGCAGCTTCCCAACCCAACTTGGACCTTATCAGCCCCAGCATTTT.

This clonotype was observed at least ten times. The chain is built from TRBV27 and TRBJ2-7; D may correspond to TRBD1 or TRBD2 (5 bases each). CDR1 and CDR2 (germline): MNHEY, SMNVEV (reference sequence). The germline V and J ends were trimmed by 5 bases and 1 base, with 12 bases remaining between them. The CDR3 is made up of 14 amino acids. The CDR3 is CASSPLGDSYEQYF. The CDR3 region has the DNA TGTGCCAGCAGTCCCCTGGGGGATTCCTACGAGCAGTACTTC.

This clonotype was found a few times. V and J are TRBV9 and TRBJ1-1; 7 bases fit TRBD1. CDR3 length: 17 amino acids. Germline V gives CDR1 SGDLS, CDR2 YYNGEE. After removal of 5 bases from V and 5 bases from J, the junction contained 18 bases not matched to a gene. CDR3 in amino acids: CASRIRQGMDGATEAFF. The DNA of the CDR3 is TGTGCCAGCAGAATTCGACAGGGCATGGACGGTGCGACTGAAGCTTTCTTT.